The text below deals with one T cell receptor (beta chain). Its antigen is as yet unknown. The V gene end was trimmed by 4 bases and the J gene end by 15 bases; junction bases not matched to a gene: 12. The CDR3 totals 13 residues. Germline lookup yields CDR1 SGHRS and CDR2 YFSETQ. These data come from a study of Graves' ophthalmopathy and Graves' hyperthyroidism. Across the whole study: Blood was drawn at initial diagnosis, before any treatment.

Study results and limitations: The model flagged ophthalmopathy progression at roughly 71% sensitivity and around 72% specificity.

RNA transcripts were the template, and TCR beta CDR3 regions were amplified from them. In the first round, RT-PCR was carried out with HTBI primers, and a multiplex PCR formed the second round. Each CDR3 protein gets one entry after TCRdb re-called the multiplex PCR reads with MiXCR. Among around 470,000 distinct CDR3 sequences listed, around 15% were seen once. The receptor was derived from a young woman with Graves' ophthalmopathy. Input material: blood. This chain connects TRBV5-1 to TRBJ2-4, with 8 bases lining up with TRBD2. This CDR3 reads CASSPGGGRTVYF. CDR3 coding DNA: TGCGCCAGCAGCCCCGGGGGGGGGCGCACCGTGTACTTC.